This record looks at one T cell receptor (beta chain) sequence and its context. Its target is not known. The sample belongs to a study of T cell repertoires in cytomegalovirus infection. Germline V CDR1 and CDR2: SGHVS, FNYEAQ. Trimming cost V 3 bases and J 1 base, with 15 bases left between them. The CDR3 runs 17 residues. TCRdb independently ran MiXCR on the reads; one entry per CDR3 protein. Altogether tens of thousands of distinct CDR3 sequences are present, around two fifths being singletons, with the ten largest covering about 94%. Sequencing was performed on CD8+ T cells from cultured PBMCs, taken from culture after CMV antigen stimulation. The chain has TRBV7-6 and TRBJ2-2; D unclear. The TCR comes from a human donor in good health (CMV status not recorded). Some clones in this sample may be carry-over from other donors' samples. CDR3 nucleotide sequence: TGTGCCAGCAGCTTTGTTTACCGCACCTTGAACACCGGGGAGCTGTTTTTT. Protein product: CASSFVYRTLNTGELFF.